What follows is one T cell receptor (beta chain) and its context. The germline V and J ends were trimmed by 3 bases and 8 bases, with 8 bases remaining between them. This CDR3 region has 13 residues. Some clones are missing from TCRdb's copy, which holds only in-frame ones; the method was immunoSEQ multiplex PCR. The sample contains approximately 380,000 clones, approximately 90% of which appear only once. Self-reported history from a screening survey and questionnaire set each donor's cohort. The recovered donors of Cohort 3 showed two negative PCRs, clearance, or symptom resolution. The sample belongs to a study of blood T cell repertoires in COVID-19.

The chain links TRBV12-3 or TRBV12-4 to TRBJ1-6, with D maybe TRBD1 (5 bases). Sequencing was performed on PBMCs or T cells enriched from blood (not recorded which). This TCR derives from a woman between 18 and 29 years old who had recovered from COVID-19. CDR3 region: CASSLSRDSPLHF. The CDR3 DNA follows: TGTGCCAGCAGTTTGTCCAGGGATTCACCCCTCCACTTT.